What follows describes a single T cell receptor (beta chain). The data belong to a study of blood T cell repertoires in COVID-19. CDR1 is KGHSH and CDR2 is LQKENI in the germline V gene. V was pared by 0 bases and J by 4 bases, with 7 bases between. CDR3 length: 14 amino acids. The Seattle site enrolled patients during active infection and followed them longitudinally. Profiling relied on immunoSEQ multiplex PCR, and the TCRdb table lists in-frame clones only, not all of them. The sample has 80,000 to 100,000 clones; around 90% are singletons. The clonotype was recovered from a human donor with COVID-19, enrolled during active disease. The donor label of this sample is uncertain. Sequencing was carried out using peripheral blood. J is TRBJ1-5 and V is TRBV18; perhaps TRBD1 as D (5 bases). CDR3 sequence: CASSPPGGNQPQHF. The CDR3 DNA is TGTGCCAGCTCACCACCGGGGGGGAATCAGCCCCAGCATTTT.